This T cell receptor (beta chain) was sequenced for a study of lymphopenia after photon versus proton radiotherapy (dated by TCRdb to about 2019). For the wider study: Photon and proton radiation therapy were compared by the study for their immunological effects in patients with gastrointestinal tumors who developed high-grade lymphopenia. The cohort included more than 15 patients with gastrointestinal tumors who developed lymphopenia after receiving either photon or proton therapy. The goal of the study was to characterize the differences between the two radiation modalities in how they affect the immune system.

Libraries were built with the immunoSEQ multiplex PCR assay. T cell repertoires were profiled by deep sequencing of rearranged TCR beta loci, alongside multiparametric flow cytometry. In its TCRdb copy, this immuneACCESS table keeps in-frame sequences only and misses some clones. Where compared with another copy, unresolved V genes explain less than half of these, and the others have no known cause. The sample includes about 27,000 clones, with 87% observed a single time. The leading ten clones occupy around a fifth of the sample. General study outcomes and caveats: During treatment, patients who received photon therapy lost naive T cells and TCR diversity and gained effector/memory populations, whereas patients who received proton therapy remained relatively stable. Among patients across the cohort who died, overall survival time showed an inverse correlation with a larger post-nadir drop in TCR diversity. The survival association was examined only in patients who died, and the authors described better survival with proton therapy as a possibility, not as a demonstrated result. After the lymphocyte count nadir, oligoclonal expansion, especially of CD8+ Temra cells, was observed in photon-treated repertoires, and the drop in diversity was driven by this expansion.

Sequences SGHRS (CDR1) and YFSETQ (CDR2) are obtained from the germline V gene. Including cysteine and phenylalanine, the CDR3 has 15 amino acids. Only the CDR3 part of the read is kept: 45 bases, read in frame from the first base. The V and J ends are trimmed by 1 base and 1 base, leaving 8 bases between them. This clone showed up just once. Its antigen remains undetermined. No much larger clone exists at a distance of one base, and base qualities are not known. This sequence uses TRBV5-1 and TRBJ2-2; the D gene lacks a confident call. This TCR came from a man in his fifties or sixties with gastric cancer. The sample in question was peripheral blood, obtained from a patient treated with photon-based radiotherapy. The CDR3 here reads CASSLIPLNTGELFF. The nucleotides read TGCGCCAGCAGCTTGATACCCCTGAACACCGGGGAGCTGTTTTTT.